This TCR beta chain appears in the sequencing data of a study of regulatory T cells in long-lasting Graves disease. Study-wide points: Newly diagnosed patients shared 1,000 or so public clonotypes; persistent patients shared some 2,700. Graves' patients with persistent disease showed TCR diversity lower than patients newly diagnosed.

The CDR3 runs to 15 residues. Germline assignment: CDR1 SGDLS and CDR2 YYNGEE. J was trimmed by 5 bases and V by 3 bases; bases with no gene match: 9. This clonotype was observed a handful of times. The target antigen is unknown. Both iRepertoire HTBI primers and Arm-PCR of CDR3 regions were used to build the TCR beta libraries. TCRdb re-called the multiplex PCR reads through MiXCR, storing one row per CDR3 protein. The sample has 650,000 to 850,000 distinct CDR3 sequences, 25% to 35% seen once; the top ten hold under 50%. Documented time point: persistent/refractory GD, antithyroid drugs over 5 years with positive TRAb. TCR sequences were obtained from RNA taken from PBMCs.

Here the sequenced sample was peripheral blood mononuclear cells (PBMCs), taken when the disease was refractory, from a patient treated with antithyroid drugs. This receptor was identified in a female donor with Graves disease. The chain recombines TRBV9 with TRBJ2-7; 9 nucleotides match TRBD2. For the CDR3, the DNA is TGTGCCAGCAGCGACGAAAAGCGGGAGGTTGACGAGCAGTACTTC. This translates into CASSDEKREVDEQYF.